The 18 T cell receptor beta chains listed next were all sequenced from one sample in a study of blood T cell repertoires in COVID-19 (TCRdb year 2020). Libraries were prepared through the immunoSEQ multiplex PCR assay. Held by TCRdb, this immuneACCESS table contains in-frame sequences only and omits some clones. Under half of the omission traces to an unresolved V gene where checked; the cause of the rest is unknown. Recorded for this sample are over 250,000 clones; approximately 86% of them occurred a single time. Approximately 0.8% of the sample comes from the top ten. The specimen was peripheral blood. These receptors all stem from a woman between 25 and 40 years old with acute or convalescent COVID-19.

This chain links TRBV6-1 with TRBJ2-7; D is possibly TRBD2 (6 bases). Between the trimmed V and J ends, which lost 4 bases and 3 bases, there was a span of 22 bases. Germline V gene lookup returns CDR1 MNHNS and CDR2 SASEGT. This CDR3 has 17 residues. Written as DNA, the CDR3 is TGTGCCAGCAGTGGGGCCCGGAGCGGGCGGAGAGTCTACGAGCAGTACTTC. Translation: CASSGARSGRRVYEQYF.

The chain links TRBV24-1 to TRBJ2-1, with 7 bases matching TRBD1. This CDR3 comprises 19 residues. Trimming removed 0 bases from V and 0 bases from J; junction bases left unmatched: 10. Germline V gives CDR1 KGHDR, CDR2 SFDVKD. This CDR3 reads CATSDLHSARGSSYNEQFF. Here the CDR3 DNA reads TGTGCCACCAGTGATTTGCACTCGGCCAGGGGGAGCTCCTACAATGAGCAGTTCTTC.

The J gene is TRBJ1-4, the V gene TRBV2, with D uncertain. The CDR3 has 13 residues. Germline values: CDR1 SNHLY, CDR2 FYNNEI. V dropped 2 bases and J dropped 5 bases, with 6 bases sitting between them. The chain's CDR3 is CASSELQNEKLFF. The DNA for the CDR3 is TGTGCCAGCAGTGAATTGCAGAATGAAAAACTGTTTTTT.

J is TRBJ1-2 and V is TRBV13; 7 nucleotides line up with TRBD1. The CDR3 runs 16 residues. J was trimmed by 1 base and V by 0 bases; bases with no gene match: 5. Germline V gene data show CDR1 as PRHDT and CDR2 as FYEKMQ (reference sequence). CDR3 region: CASSLGGTALNYGYTF. The CDR3 nucleotides are TGTGCCAGCAGCTTAGGGGGGACAGCTCTTAACTATGGCTACACCTTC.

This rearrangement joins TRBV4-3 to TRBJ1-5; D uncertain. This CDR3 spans 15 amino acids. The germline V and J ends were trimmed by 0 bases and 3 bases, with 9 bases remaining between them. CDR1 LGHNA and CDR2 YSLEER come from the germline V gene. CDR3 residues: CASSQDLSFNQPQHF. Written as DNA, the CDR3 is TGCGCCAGCAGCCAAGATTTGAGCTTCAATCAGCCCCAGCATTTT.

The V gene is TRBV24-1, the J gene TRBJ2-1; 7 bases fit TRBD2. From germline, CDR1 is KGHDR and CDR2 SFDVKD. The CDR3 has 14 amino acids. The V segment lost 7 bases and the J segment 3 bases; nucleotides outside the gene matches: 5. CDR3: CATRSGTRYNEQFF. In DNA form, the CDR3 reads TGTGCCACCAGAAGCGGGACCCGCTACAATGAGCAGTTCTTC.

This sequence joins TRBV7-2 and TRBJ2-3; maybe TRBD2 (7 bases). The germline CDR1 and CDR2 sequences are SGHTA and FQGNSA. The ends were cut back, 5 bases at V and 3 bases at J, with 15 bases in the middle. The CDR3 consists of 15 residues. The CDR3 DNA sequence: TGTGCCAGCAGCGTCTGGGGGGGGGCTACAGATACGCAGTATTTT. This sequence encodes CASSVWGGATDTQYF.

The rearrangement links TRBV12-3 or TRBV12-4 to TRBJ1-2; D gene ambiguous. Trimming removed 2 bases at V and 7 bases at J, with 11 bases between. The CDR3 loop spans 13 amino acids. This CDR3 is CASSLQASGGYTF. The CDR3 nucleotides read TGTGCCAGCAGTTTACAGGCTTCTGGTGGCTACACCTTC.

This chain uses TRBV28 with TRBJ1-2; no clear D. The CDR3 totals 13 residues. Germline V gene sequence: CDR1 MDHEN, CDR2 SYDVKM. V was pared by 3 bases and J by 3 bases, with 8 bases between. DNA of the CDR3: TGTGCCAGCAGTTTTACAGTTGACTATGGCTACACCTTC. It encodes CASSFTVDYGYTF.

The V and J genes are TRBV7-8 and TRBJ1-4, with D maybe TRBD1 (6 bases). Germline CDR1 reads SGHVS; CDR2 reads FQNEAQ. The CDR3 extends over 14 amino acids. The V and J ends lost 5 bases and 7 bases respectively, with 14 bases between them. As DNA, the CDR3 is TGTGCCAGCAGCCTGGGACATAGAATTGAAAAACTGTTTTTT. Protein: CASSLGHRIEKLFF.

This sequence joins TRBV5-1 and TRBJ2-7, with 8 bases that match TRBD1. The CDR3 spans 15 residues. Trimming cost V 4 bases and J 2 bases; bases outside gene matches: 8. Germline values: CDR1 SGHRS, CDR2 YFSETQ. CDR3 bases: TGCGCCAGCAGCCCCTGGGACAGGAGGACCTACGAGCAGTACTTC. Its protein is CASSPWDRRTYEQYF.

The genes are TRBV2 and TRBJ1-6, with 7 bases fitting TRBD1. J gave up 4 bases and V 6 bases, and 9 bases lay outside the gene matches. The germline V gene encodes CDR1 SNHLY and CDR2 FYNNEI. This CDR3 is 16 amino acids long. The CDR3 DNA reads TGTGCCAGCAGCGACTTTCCGGGACAGTATAATTCACCCCTCCACTTT. Its translation is CASSDFPGQYNSPLHF.

This clone turned up a few times. V is TRBV27 and J is TRBJ2-7; 10 nucleotides line up with TRBD1. The CDR3 spans 14 residues. The germline V gene has CDR1 MNHEY and CDR2 SMNVEV (reference sequence). Germline trimming cut 5 bases from V and 7 bases from J; bases unmatched to any gene: 8. The CDR3 DNA is TGTGCCAGCAGTGCCCGACAGGGGGCTGAAGAGCAGTACTTC. It codes for CASSARQGAEEQYF.

This sequence joins TRBV25-1 and TRBJ1-5; the match to TRBD1 covers 9 bases. This CDR3 spans 14 amino acids. J gave up 3 bases and V 6 bases, and 3 bases lay outside the gene matches. Germline V gene data show CDR1 as MGHDK and CDR2 as SYGVNS. This CDR3 is CASRGTGNNQPQHF. DNA of the CDR3: TGTGCCAGCAGAGGGACAGGGAACAATCAGCCCCAGCATTTT.

This clone was seen only a few times. The chain carries TRBV6-2 or TRBV6-3 and TRBJ2-2; D not resolved. The CDR3 covers 14 residues. V lost 4 bases and J 1 base, leaving 7 bases between the germline ends. Per germline, CDR1 MNHEY and CDR2 SVGEGT. CDR3 residues: CASSFGQNTGELFF. The CDR3 DNA is TGTGCCAGCAGTTTCGGTCAGAACACCGGGGAGCTGTTTTTT.

The chain joins TRBV5-4 to TRBJ2-7; 7 bases map to TRBD2. Trimming cost V 3 bases and J 2 bases; bases outside gene matches: 14. The CDR3 sequence is 17 residues long. From germline, CDR1 is SGHNT and CDR2 YYREEE (reference sequence). The CDR3 DNA sequence: TGTGCCAGCAGCTCCACTCCTAGCGGACGAACAACCTACGAGCAGTACTTC. Protein: CASSSTPSGRTTYEQYF.

This CDR3 reads CASSFQETQYF. Here the CDR3 DNA reads TGTGCCAGCAGCTTTCAAGAGACCCAGTACTTC. The V call is TRBV6-6, the J call TRBJ2-5; D gene uncertain. Germline V gene data show CDR1 as MNHNY and CDR2 as SVGAGI (reference sequence). The CDR3 covers 11 residues. V was clipped by 6 bases and J by 2 bases, with 4 bases between them.

The rearrangement links TRBV6-5 to TRBJ2-7, with 7 nucleotides matching TRBD2. V was pared by 6 bases and J by 4 bases, with 12 bases of the junction left unmatched. Per the germline V gene, CDR1 is MNHEY and CDR2 is SVGAGI. CDR3 length: 15 amino acids. CDR3 coding DNA: TGTGCCAGCAGCCCCACCGGGGGGAATACTTACGAGCAGTACTTC. Protein sequence: CASSPTGGNTYEQYF.